The 12 T cell receptor beta chains given below trace back to one sample, sequenced in a study of PD-1 blockade in classical Hodgkin lymphoma. Libraries were prepared by immunoSEQ multiplex PCR; TCRdb keeps only in-frame clonotypes and omits some of them. The top ten hold approximately 20% of the sample, which has 35,000 to 50,000 clones, over 70% seen once. Brentuximab vedotin exposure varied, and every patient relapsed after autologous stem cell transplantation. The starting material was peripheral blood mononuclear cells (PBMCs), obtained at baseline. All receptors derive from a human donor with classical Hodgkin lymphoma.

As for this clone: One end of the junction fails to match germline, which may point to a read error. The rearrangement uses TRBV13 and TRBJ1-5; TRBD1 aligns across 9 bases. Germline V gene lookup returns CDR1 PRHDT and CDR2 FYEKMQ (reference sequence). The CDR3 extends over 15 amino acids. This CDR3 reads CASSIGPGQGRPQHF. As DNA, the CDR3 is TGTGCCAGCAGCATAGGCCCCGGACAGGGGAGGCCCCAGCATTTT.

The rearrangement joins TRBV6-4 to TRBJ2-5; D perhaps matches TRBD1 (6 bases). This CDR3 region has 14 residues. Per germline, CDR1 MRHNA and CDR2 SNTAGT. With 3 bases removed from V and 3 bases from J, the gap between germline ends came to 11 bases. CDR3 region: CASSEGAGEETQYF. DNA of the CDR3: TGTGCCAGCAGTGAGGGGGCAGGGGAAGAGACCCAGTACTTC.

The chain links TRBV5-1 to TRBJ2-3; 8 nucleotides align to TRBD2. This CDR3 contains 15 residues. The ends lost 1 base at V and 4 bases at J; junction bases unmatched: 5. The germline CDR1 and CDR2 sequences are SGHRS and YFSETQ. This CDR3 reads CASSLRAGGADTQYF. The CDR3 bases are TGCGCCAGCAGCTTGAGGGCGGGGGGAGCAGATACGCAGTATTTT.

This sequence joins TRBV28 and TRBJ1-4; TRBD1 is a possible D gene (5 bases). Between the trimmed V and J ends, which lost 3 bases and 4 bases, there was a span of 12 bases. The CDR3 loop spans 15 amino acids. Germline V CDR1 and CDR2: MDHEN, SYDVKM. The CDR3 DNA is TGTGCCAGCAGTTTCCCAGGGCTGCGTAATGAAAAACTGTTTTTT. This codes for CASSFPGLRNEKLFF.

This chain connects TRBV7-9 to TRBJ2-7; D remains ambiguous. Trimming pared 1 base from V and 3 bases from J, leaving 13 bases between. Germline CDR1 SEHNR, CDR2 FQNEAQ (reference sequence). This CDR3 is 15 amino acids long. CDR3 protein: CASSLGVPGGYEQYF. CDR3 bases: TGTGCCAGCAGCTTAGGGGTCCCGGGCGGCTACGAGCAGTACTTC.

V and J are TRBV7-9 and TRBJ2-5, with TRBD2 matching 8 bases. Germline loops: CDR1 SEHNR, CDR2 FQNEAQ (reference sequence). The CDR3 totals 15 residues. V gave up 5 bases and J gave up 0 bases; unmatched junction bases: 5. For the CDR3, the DNA is TGTGCCAGCAGCCAGCGGGAGTCCCACCAAGAGACCCAGTACTTC. The encoded protein is CASSQRESHQETQYF.

Sample share makes this clone medium-sized (0.01 to 0.1%). The V gene is TRBV5-1, the J gene TRBJ1-1; TRBD1 is a possible D gene (5 bases). In germline, CDR1 is SGHRS, CDR2 YFSETQ. The CDR3 length is 13 residues. The ends were cut back, 10 bases at V and 3 bases at J, with 16 bases in the middle. The CDR3 region has the DNA TGCGCCGTCCAGGGCAGTCCGGACACTGAAGCTTTCTTT. Translation gives CAVQGSPDTEAFF.

The CDR3 loop reads CASSSPGTGFPGANVLTF. CDR3 nucleotide sequence: TGTGCCAGCAGTTCCCCCGGGACAGGGTTCCCTGGGGCCAACGTCCTGACTTTC. The chain joins TRBV27 to TRBJ2-6; 9 nucleotides match TRBD1. CDR3 length: 18 amino acids. Germline CDR1 reads MNHEY; CDR2 reads SMNVEV (reference sequence). V shed 4 bases and J 2 bases; nucleotides not matched to a gene: 9.

The rearrangement uses TRBV11-3 and TRBJ2-3; no definite D call. The V end was cut by 0 bases, the J end by 6 bases, with 7 bases between. This CDR3 is 13 amino acids long. Germline V lookup: CDR1 SGHNT, CDR2 YENEEA. The CDR3 reads CASSLDMIDTQYF. DNA of the CDR3: TGTGCCAGCAGCTTAGATATGATTGATACGCAGTATTTT. Together with reference TRBV11-3 and TRBJ2-3, the CDR3 gives the full variable domain: EAGVVQSPRYKIIEKKQPVAFWCNPISGHNTLYWYLQNLGQGPELLIRYENEEAVDDSQLPKDRFSAERLKGVDSTLKIQPAELGDSAVYLCASSLDMIDTQYFGPGTRLTVL.

The rearrangement joins TRBV30 to TRBJ1-1; perhaps TRBD1 as D (5 bases). CDR3 length equals 13 residues. Germline V gene sequence: CDR1 GTSNPN, CDR2 SVGIG (reference sequence). V dropped 2 bases and J dropped 3 bases, with 10 bases sitting between them. CDR3 DNA sequence: TGTGCCTGGAGTAAGGGGCAGTACACTGAAGCTTTCTTT. Encoded protein: CAWSKGQYTEAFF.

The V call is TRBV6-6, the J call TRBJ1-1; 7 nucleotides line up with TRBD1. Germline V CDR1 and CDR2: MNHNY, SVGAGI (reference sequence). The CDR3 contains 14 residues. With V trimmed by 6 bases and J by 1 base, 5 bases remained unmatched. In DNA form, the CDR3 reads TGTGCCAGCAGCAGACAGGGAGGGAACACTGAAGCTTTCTTT. Translating it yields CASSRQGGNTEAFF.

The CDR3 protein is CASTRDRGQGTGELFF. In DNA, the CDR3 is TGTGCCAGCACCCGGGACAGGGGGCAAGGGACCGGGGAGCTGTTTTTT. The J gene is TRBJ2-2, the V gene TRBV27; 12 positions match TRBD1. Germline trimming cut 7 bases from V and 5 bases from J; bases unmatched to any gene: 8. CDR1 MNHEY and CDR2 SMNVEV come from the germline V gene (reference sequence). CDR3 length equals 16 residues.